The 22 T cell receptor beta chains reported below all come from one sample, sequenced in a study of human T cells and chemical hapten exposure. Time point given: pre-sensitization, week 0. Treatment defined: therapeutic diphenylcyclopropenone sensitization with weekly scalp DPC. TCRdb redid the calling of the RACE reads with MiXCR, one entry per CDR3 protein. In the table there are roughly 100,000 distinct CDR3 sequences, 12% of which are singletons. The sample was whole blood, taken in connection with sensitization to the hapten diphenylcyclopropenone (DPC). The receptors derive from a woman between 50 and 59 years old with alopecia areata. Some clones in this sample may be carry-over from other donors' samples.

The chain joins TRBV7-8 to TRBJ2-2; D gene uncertain. The CDR3 covers 14 residues. CDR1 SGHVS and CDR2 FQNEAQ come from the germline V gene. The V gene lost 5 bases and the J gene lost 5 bases, with 12 bases spanning the gap. The CDR3 sequence: CASSRTPVTGELFF. The CDR3 DNA reads as TGTGCCAGCAGCCGCACGCCAGTAACCGGGGAGCTGTTTTTT.

This clonotype was observed a few times. V is TRBV28 and J is TRBJ1-1; a possible D gene is TRBD1 (6 bases). Trimming cost V 10 bases and J 7 bases, with 13 bases left between them. CDR1 and CDR2 (germline): MDHEN, SYDVKM. CDR3 length: 11 residues. This chain's CDR3 is CATRLQGEAFF. The CDR3 DNA follows: TGTGCCACTCGATTACAGGGTGAAGCTTTCTTT.

This clonotype was counted many times. The chain has TRBV10-3 and TRBJ2-1; 11 bases align to TRBD2. In germline, CDR1 is ENHRY, CDR2 SYGVKD. After removal of 2 bases from V and 8 bases from J, the junction contained 14 bases not matched to a gene. This CDR3 contains 18 residues. CDR3 in amino acids: CAISEAPTSGGFMDEQFF. CDR3 DNA sequence: TGTGCCATCAGTGAGGCCCCAACTAGCGGGGGATTTATGGATGAGCAGTTCTTC.

This clonotype was counted at least ten times. This rearrangement joins TRBV11-2 to TRBJ2-7; D remains ambiguous. The V gene's germline CDR1 is SGHAT and CDR2 FQNNGV. The length of the CDR3 is 14 residues. The V gene lost 5 bases and the J gene lost 9 bases, with 20 bases spanning the gap. The CDR3 here is CASSQMNPSQVQYF. The CDR3, as DNA: TGTGCCAGCAGCCAGATGAACCCATCCCAAGTGCAGTACTTC.

This clonotype came up many times. V gene TRBV14 combines with J gene TRBJ2-4, with D unresolved. The CDR3 has 14 residues. The ends were cut back, 2 bases at V and 7 bases at J, with 12 bases in the middle. Germline-derived CDR1 and CDR2 are SGHDN and FVKESK. The chain's CDR3 is CASSQISGLNIQYF. Here the CDR3 DNA reads TGTGCCAGCAGCCAAATTTCTGGATTGAACATTCAGTACTTC.

In this sample, this clonotype turned up a few times. V and J are TRBV7-2 and TRBJ2-5; the match to TRBD1 covers 9 bases. CDR1 is SGHTA, CDR2 FQGNSA, per germline. The CDR3 runs 14 residues. V shed 6 bases and J 5 bases; nucleotides not matched to a gene: 7. Here the CDR3 DNA reads TGTGCCAGCAGACCCGGGACAGGGCTCGAGACCCAGTACTTC. It yields the protein CASRPGTGLETQYF.

The J gene is TRBJ1-5, the V gene TRBV28, with TRBD1 identical over 7 bases. The CDR3 extends over 15 amino acids. Germline assignment: CDR1 MDHEN and CDR2 SYDVKM. V was pared by 3 bases and J by 4 bases, with 6 bases of the junction left unmatched. The chain's CDR3 is CASSLGQWINQPQHF. Here the CDR3 DNA reads TGTGCCAGCAGTTTGGGACAGTGGATAAATCAGCCCCAGCATTTT.

This clonotype was seen more than once but under ten times. The gene calls are TRBV7-2 and TRBJ1-6; TRBD1 matches 8 bases. V lost 4 bases to trimming and J lost 1 base; unmatched junction nucleotides: 6. There are 17 residues in the CDR3. Germline V gene data show CDR1 as SGHTA and CDR2 as FQGNSA. This CDR3 reads CASSSPGGRSYNSPLHF. The CDR3 bases are TGTGCCAGCAGCTCCCCAGGGGGCAGGTCCTATAATTCACCCCTCCACTTT.

The table lists this clonotype with many counts. The gene calls are TRBV7-6 and TRBJ2-6, with D perhaps matching TRBD1 (6 bases). Germline V gene lookup returns CDR1 SGHVS and CDR2 FNYEAQ. The CDR3 consists of 16 residues. The germline V and J ends were trimmed by 1 base and 1 base, with 8 bases remaining between them. The CDR3 DNA reads as TGTGCCAGCAGCTTAGGTGACAGGTCTGGGGCCAACGTCCTGACTTTC. This translates into CASSLGDRSGANVLTF.

This clonotype occurred many times. V and J are TRBV5-4 and TRBJ1-1; no clear D. Trimming stripped 0 bases from V and 0 bases from J, with 6 bases between. Per the germline V gene, CDR1 is SGHNT and CDR2 is YYREEE (reference sequence). The CDR3 has 14 residues. The CDR3 DNA reads as TGTGCCAGCAGCTTGGGATTCATGAACACTGAAGCTTTCTTT. Protein sequence: CASSLGFMNTEAFF. The whole variable domain, filled in from reference TRBV5-4 and TRBJ1-1, reads ETGVTQSPTHLIKTRGQQVTLRCSSQSGHNTVSWYQQALGQGPQFIFQYYREEENGRGNFPPRFSGLQFPNYSSELNVNALELDDSALYLCASSLGFMNTEAFFGQGTRLTVV.

The genes are TRBV7-9 and TRBJ1-6, with a weak D call TRBD1 (6 bases). V lost 7 bases and J 0 bases, leaving 10 bases between the germline ends. The CDR3 runs 15 residues. From germline, CDR1 is SEHNR and CDR2 FQNEAQ (reference sequence). CDR3 protein: CASTLTGSYNSPLHF. Here the CDR3 DNA reads TGTGCCAGCACCCTGACAGGCTCCTATAATTCACCCCTCCACTTT.

This clonotype was seen more than once but under ten times. This chain uses TRBV7-2 with TRBJ2-3; 8 bases are shared with TRBD2. CDR1 is SGHTA and CDR2 is FQGNSA in the germline V gene. There are 16 residues in the CDR3. V lost 8 bases to trimming and J lost 4 bases; unmatched junction nucleotides: 14. DNA for the CDR3: TGTGCCAGCTCGGCTAGTAGCGGGGTGGGCGCAGATACGCAGTATTTT. It codes for CASSASSGVGADTQYF.

This clonotype was recorded many times. The V gene is TRBV4-2, the J gene TRBJ2-2; D is unclear. CDR1 LGHNA and CDR2 YNFKEQ come from the germline V gene. The V end was cut by 0 bases, the J end by 3 bases, with 5 bases between. This CDR3 is built from 14 residues. CDR3 amino acids: CASSQDKYTGELFF. CDR3 DNA sequence: TGTGCCAGCAGCCAAGATAAGTACACCGGGGAGCTGTTTTTT.

This chain joins TRBV11-3 and TRBJ1-6; tentative D call: TRBD1 (6 bases). From germline, CDR1 is SGHNT and CDR2 YENEEA. V lost 4 bases to trimming and J lost 10 bases, with 14 bases between them. The CDR3 is 14 amino acids. The chain's CDR3 is CASSSEARGSPLHF. The DNA for the CDR3 is TGTGCCAGCAGCTCAGAAGCAAGGGGGTCACCCCTCCACTTT.

The J gene is TRBJ2-7, the V gene TRBV4-2; D perhaps matches TRBD2 (6 bases). Trimming took off 0 bases at V and 2 bases at J, with 11 bases between the two ends. The CDR3 has 15 amino acids. In germline, CDR1 is LGHNA, CDR2 YNFKEQ. The CDR3, as DNA: TGTGCCAGCAGCCAAGAGCGGGGCCCCCCCTACGAGCAGTACTTC. Residues: CASSQERGPPYEQYF.

Ten or more counts support this clonotype. The J gene is TRBJ2-2, the V gene TRBV4-2; 7 positions agree with TRBD1. CDR1 and CDR2 (germline): LGHNA, YNFKEQ. This CDR3 has 16 amino acids. V lost 2 bases and J lost 2; bases outside the gene matches: 5. CDR3 sequence reads: CASSQLQGVNTGELFF. The CDR3 nucleotides read TGTGCCAGCAGCCAACTCCAGGGGGTTAACACCGGGGAGCTGTTTTTT.

This clonotype came up once. Relative to the germline gene, one junction end is altered; a read error may explain this. The rearrangement links TRBV7-9 to TRBJ2-2, with 8 bases matching TRBD1. Per germline, CDR1 SEHNR and CDR2 FQNEAQ (reference sequence). The CDR3 is made up of 16 amino acids. CDR3 coding DNA: TGTGCCAGCGTAAGCCCGGGACAGGCCAGCACCTGGGAGCTGTTTTTT. It codes for CASVSPGQASTWELFF.

This chain links TRBV6-1 with TRBJ2-3; D is unclear. Germline loops: CDR1 MNHNS, CDR2 SASEGT. With 6 bases removed from V and 9 bases from J, the gap between germline ends came to 7 bases. The CDR3 consists of 10 residues. CDR3 DNA: TGTGCCAGCAGAGAATGGACGCAGTATTTT. This gives the protein CASREWTQYF.

The genes are TRBV19 and TRBJ2-5; TRBD1 matches 10 bases. V lost 0 bases to trimming and J lost 6 bases; unmatched junction nucleotides: 7. This CDR3 has 16 residues. From germline, CDR1 is LNHDA and CDR2 SQIVND (reference sequence). For the CDR3, the DNA is TGTGCCAGTAGTATAGACCAGCCGGGACAGGGGAAGACCCAGTACTTC. It is translated as CASSIDQPGQGKTQYF.

The gene calls are TRBV27 and TRBJ2-1; 9 bases fit TRBD2. Looked up from germline, CDR1 is MNHEY and CDR2 is SMNVEV (reference sequence). The CDR3 spans 16 residues. After removal of 2 bases from V and 4 bases from J, the junction contained 6 bases not matched to a gene. The CDR3 region has the DNA TGTGCCAGCAGTTTAAGGGGACTAGCAGGATACAATGAGCAGTTCTTC. This gives the protein CASSLRGLAGYNEQFF.

This clonotype was found a few times. The rearrangement links TRBV3-1 to TRBJ1-1; TRBD1 is a possible D gene (5 bases). Trimming removed 3 bases from V and 3 bases from J, with 11 bases in between. Germline CDR1 reads LGHDT; CDR2 reads YNNKEL (reference sequence). This CDR3 has 14 residues. The CDR3, as DNA: TGTGCCAGCAGCCAGAAAGACAGCTACACTGAAGCTTTCTTT. Protein product: CASSQKDSYTEAFF.

V and J are TRBV4-2 and TRBJ2-3; 8 bases line up with TRBD2. The CDR3 runs 15 residues. Germline loops: CDR1 LGHNA, CDR2 YNFKEQ. With V trimmed by 4 bases and J by 0 bases, 3 bases remained unmatched. CDR3 in amino acids: CASSLSGTSTDTQYF. The CDR3 coding sequence is TGTGCCAGCAGCCTTAGCGGGACTAGCACAGATACGCAGTATTTT.